Shown below are 4 T cell receptor beta chains from a single sample sequenced in a study of CD8+CD57+ T cells in acquired aplastic anemia. Profiling that covered TCR beta VDJ and CDR3 relied on genomic DNA as its template. TCRdb processed the reads anew with MiXCR; each CDR3 protein has one entry. The sample consists of about 400,000 distinct CDR3 sequences, about two thirds of them appearing once. Input material: sorted CD4+, CD8+, or CD8+CD57+ T cells (not recorded which) from PBMCs. The receptor source for this set is a human donor in good health, serving as a control.

The V gene is TRBV5-5, the J gene TRBJ1-1; TRBD1 aligns across 11 bases. J lost 0 bases, V lost 8 bases, and 6 bases had no gene match. This CDR3 contains 15 residues. Germline-derived CDR1 and CDR2 are SGHKS and YYEKEE (reference sequence). CDR3 sequence reads: CASYLDRGLNTEAFF. In DNA form, the CDR3 reads TGTGCCAGTTACCTGGACAGGGGGCTGAACACTGAAGCTTTCTTT.

This chain connects TRBV7-2 to TRBJ2-7; 8 bases map to TRBD1. The CDR3 contains 15 residues. Germline V gene data show CDR1 as SGHTA and CDR2 as FQGNSA. The ends lost 5 bases at V and 5 bases at J; junction bases unmatched: 11. In DNA form, the CDR3 reads TGTGCCAGCAGCATTAGCCGGACAGGGCCGGACGAGCAGTACTTC. Its protein is CASSISRTGPDEQYF.

V usage is TRBV20-1 and J usage is TRBJ1-1, with unresolved D. This CDR3 is 12 amino acids long. CDR1 is DFQATT, CDR2 SNEGSKA, per germline (reference sequence). The CDR3 reads CRDRRGPSISFF. In DNA form, the CDR3 reads TGCAGGGATAGGAGAGGTCCCAGCATATCTTTCTTT.

The chain has TRBV2 and TRBJ2-3; D is unresolved. Per the germline V gene, CDR1 is SNHLY and CDR2 is FYNNEI. V was shortened by 7 bases and J by 0 bases, with 11 bases between the two germline ends. The CDR3 sequence is 14 residues long. The CDR3 nucleotides are TGTGCCAGCACCCCGGATTCTAGCACAGATACGCAGTATTTT. Its translation is CASTPDSSTDTQYF.